This passage covers 27 T cell receptor beta chains from one sample sequenced in a study of T cells in women clearing cervical HPV infection. The assay was immunoSEQ multiplex PCR, and TCRdb's table has in-frame clones only and misses some. Its clone listing holds approximately 41,000 clones. Sequencing used blood buffy coat. Source of these receptors: a woman aged 18 to 69 with a cervical HPV16 infection that either progressed to CIN3+ or cleared (not recorded which).

Of note for this clone: The read ends 3 residues early relative to the CDR3; the germline J gene fills the gap. The chain couples TRBV6-1 to TRBJ1-5; a weak D match, TRBD1 (6 bases). The CDR3 is 13 residues long. Per germline, CDR1 MNHNS and CDR2 SASEGT. The germline V and J ends were trimmed by 4 bases and 4 bases, with 8 bases remaining between them. CDR3 sequence reads: CASSGTENQPQHF. The CDR3 DNA, read in part, is TGTGCCAGCAGTGGGACAGAAAATCAGCCC.

As concerns this clone: The read ends 3 residues early relative to the CDR3; the germline J gene fills the gap. This rearrangement joins TRBV20-1 to TRBJ1-5; 8 positions agree with TRBD1. CDR1 is DFQATT, CDR2 SNEGSKA, per germline (reference sequence). Trimming at V came to 2 bases and at J to 4 bases, leaving 7 bases not matched to a gene. The CDR3 length is 15 residues. The sequenced part of the CDR3 DNA is TGCAGTGCTAGAACACTAGGGACAGGAAATCAGCCC. Encoded protein: CSARTLGTGNQP. The CDR3 in full is CSARTLGTGNQPQHF.

In regard to this clone: The read ends 3 residues shy of where the CDR3 ends; the end is completed using the germline J gene. V and J are TRBV18 and TRBJ2-1, with 10 bases that match TRBD1. V lost 2 bases, J lost 1 base, and 11 bases stayed unmatched. Germline CDR1 reads KGHSH; CDR2 reads LQKENI. This CDR3 spans 19 amino acids. CDR3 bases read: TGTGCCAGCTCACCAATCTCGACAGGGGGCTTGAGGTCCTACAATGAG. Translating it yields CASSPISTGGLRSYNE. The whole CDR3 protein is CASSPISTGGLRSYNEQFF.

On this clone itself: With the read ending 3 residues before the CDR3 end, the germline J gene is used to fill in that end. The chain recombines TRBV20-1 with TRBJ2-5, with D hard to call. CDR1 and CDR2 (germline): DFQATT, SNEGSKA (reference sequence). V was cut by 0 bases and J by 2 bases, with 10 bases left in between. This CDR3 has 14 amino acids. CDR3 DNA, as far as it was read: TGCAGTGCTAGAGATGCTTCCAGTCAAGAGACC. Residues: CSARDASSQET. Given in full, the CDR3 is CSARDASSQETQYF.

Details on this clone: The read halts 3 residues ahead of the CDR3 end, with the missing end drawn from the germline J gene. The chain uses TRBV29-1 and TRBJ1-5, with 7 nucleotides matching TRBD1. Per germline, CDR1 SQVTM and CDR2 ANQGSEA. V dropped 5 bases and J dropped 2; count of bases not matched to a gene: 9. The CDR3 runs to 15 residues. The CDR3 is CSVQPEGAGNQPQHF. CDR3 DNA (partial): TGCAGCGTTCAGCCGGAGGGGGCGGGCAATCAGCCC.

Comments on this clone: The CDR3 is cut off 3 residues early in the read; its end comes from the germline J gene. This chain joins TRBV19 and TRBJ1-6, with D maybe TRBD1 (5 bases). In germline, CDR1 is LNHDA, CDR2 SQIVND (reference sequence). Trimming left V 5 bases short and J 12 bases short, with 8 bases between. The length of the CDR3 is 11 residues. CDR3 loop: CASSQGEPLHF. CDR3 DNA, as far as it was read: TGTGCCAGTAGTCAGGGAGAACCC.

Details on this clone: The read terminates 3 residues ahead of where the CDR3 ends, so the germline J gene completes it. The chain employs TRBV11-2 and TRBJ2-7; D possibly corresponds to TRBD2 (6 bases). Germline V gene sequence: CDR1 SGHAT, CDR2 FQNNGV. With 0 bases removed from V and 3 bases from J, the gap between germline ends came to 12 bases. CDR3 length: 15 amino acids. The part of the CDR3 DNA that was read is TGTGCCAGCAGCTTAGAGTGGGGGGAAAACTACGAG. Encoded protein: CASSLEWGENYE. The CDR3 as a whole reads CASSLEWGENYEQYF.

A word on this clone: At one end the junction does not follow the germline gene, possibly because of a read error. Incomplete CDR3 DNA: TGTGCCACCAGCGGGGCGACAGGGGGAACTGAA. This codes for CATSGATGGTE. The entire CDR3 is CATSGATGGTEAFF. The chain is built from TRBV11-2 and TRBJ1-1; 9 bases line up with TRBD1. The missing CDR3 end, 3 residues past where the read stops, is filled in from the germline J gene. Germline V CDR1 and CDR2: SGHAT, FQNNGV. The CDR3 length is 14 residues. Full variable domain (remainder filled in from reference TRBV11-2 and TRBJ1-1): EAGVAQSPRYKIIEKRQSVAFWCNPISGHATLYWYQQILGQGPKLLIQFQNNGVVDDSQLPKDRFSAERLKGVDSTLKIQPAKLEDSAVYLCATSGATGGTEAFFGQGTRLTVV.

As regards this clone: The read falls 3 residues short of the CDR3 end, and the missing part is taken from the germline J gene. V and J are TRBV7-9 and TRBJ1-1; no clear D. Trimming removed 3 bases from V and 1 base from J, with 9 bases in between. CDR1 and CDR2 (germline): SEHNR, FQNEAQ (reference sequence). The CDR3 covers 14 residues. The CDR3 here is CASSFSVGNTEAFF. CDR3 bases read: TGTGCCAGCAGCTTCTCGGTCGGGAACACTGAA. Together with reference TRBV7-9 and TRBJ1-1, the CDR3 gives the full variable domain: DTGVSQNPRHKITKRGQNVTFRCDPISEHNRLYWYRQTLGQGPEFLTYFQNEAQLEKSRLLSDRFSAERPKGSFSTLEIQRTEQGDSAMYLCASSFSVGNTEAFFGQGTRLTVV.

Turning to this clone: The read falls 3 residues short of the CDR3 end, and the missing part is taken from the germline J gene. The chain joins TRBV11-2 to TRBJ2-5; D unclear. V dropped 0 bases and J dropped 7 bases, with 9 bases sitting between them. The germline CDR1 and CDR2 sequences are SGHAT and FQNNGV. The CDR3 runs to 13 residues. The sequenced part of the CDR3 DNA is TGTGCCAGCAGCTTAGAAGGGTCCCGGACC. It is translated as CASSLEGSRT. The entire CDR3 sequence reads CASSLEGSRTQYF.

For this clone: The CDR3 goes on 3 residues after the read ends, and that part is filled in from the germline J gene. The chain couples TRBV2 to TRBJ1-3, with TRBD1 matching over 8 bases. The CDR3 extends over 14 amino acids. V shed 2 bases, J shed 8 bases, and the junction held 5 bases outside the gene matches. Per germline, CDR1 SNHLY and CDR2 FYNNEI. CDR3 residues: CASSEQGQGHTIYF. The sequenced part of the CDR3 DNA is TGTGCCAGCAGTGAACAAGGACAGGGCCACACC.

Comment on this clone: The read ends 3 residues shy of where the CDR3 ends; the end is completed using the germline J gene. The chain recombines TRBV10-1 with TRBJ2-1; a possible D gene is TRBD1 (6 bases). V lost 3 bases and J lost 9, with 12 bases in between. Germline CDR1 reads WNHNN; CDR2 reads SYGVQD (reference sequence). This CDR3 is 13 amino acids long. The CDR3 loop is CASSDLGGGEQFF. The sequenced part of the CDR3 DNA is TGCGCCAGCAGTGATCTTGGGGGCGGTGAG.

As regards this clone: Read data end 3 residues before the CDR3 end; the end is taken from the germline J gene. J is TRBJ2-3 and V is TRBV5-1; possibly TRBD2 for D (7 bases). The V gene's germline CDR1 is SGHRS and CDR2 YFSETQ. Trimming cost V 2 bases and J 4 bases, with 17 bases left between them. CDR3 length equals 16 residues. CDR3 DNA, as far as it was read: TGCGCCAGCAGCTTCGTCGGGGGGCGATTGGCAGATACG. The encoded protein is CASSFVGGRLADT. The whole CDR3 region reads CASSFVGGRLADTQYF.

The sequenced part of the CDR3 DNA is TGTGCCAGCAGCTTAGAGGCTAGCCCATCCTACGAG. Protein: CASSLEASPSYE. The whole CDR3 sequence reads CASSLEASPSYEQYF. The chain is built from TRBV7-8 and TRBJ2-7; the D gene is possibly TRBD2 (5 bases). With the read ending 3 residues before the CDR3 end, the germline J gene is used to fill in that end. Trimming took off 1 base at V and 1 base at J, with 11 bases between the two ends. The CDR3 length is 15 residues. Germline V gene data show CDR1 as SGHVS and CDR2 as FQNEAQ.

CDR3 protein: CASSLDGTGGPGAFF. The CDR3 DNA, read in part, is TGCGCCAGCAGCTTGGATGGGACAGGGGGCCCCGGG. The rearrangement links TRBV5-1 to TRBJ1-1; 12 bases are shared with TRBD1. The CDR3 goes on 3 residues after the read ends, and that part is filled in from the germline J gene. CDR1 and CDR2 from the germline V gene are SGHRS and YFSETQ. This CDR3 region has 15 residues. The entire variable domain, with the rest obtained from reference TRBV5-1 and TRBJ1-1, is as follows: KAGVTQTPRYLIKTRGQQVTLSCSPISGHRSVSWYQQTPGQGLQFLFEYFSETQRNKGNFPGRFSGRQFSNSRSEMNVSTLELGDSALYLCASSLDGTGGPGAFFGQGTRLTVV.

As regards this clone: The CDR3 is cut off 3 residues early in the read; its end comes from the germline J gene. The V gene is TRBV29-1, the J gene TRBJ2-3, with 8 bases identical to TRBD2. Trimming at V came to 3 bases and at J to 5 bases, leaving 7 bases not matched to a gene. The CDR3 is made up of 14 amino acids. Germline CDR1 reads SQVTM; CDR2 reads ANQGSEA. CDR3 in amino acids: CSVDRASGQDTQYF. The CDR3 bases that were read are TGCAGCGTTGATAGGGCTAGCGGGCAAGATACG.

In the case of this clone: The CDR3 end is not reached by the read, which stops 3 residues before it; the germline J gene fills it in. This chain joins TRBV12-3 or TRBV12-4 and TRBJ2-1; 8 bases line up with TRBD2. Trimming took 5 bases from V and 2 from J; bases not matched to a gene: 5. The CDR3 consists of 15 residues. The CDR3 bases that were read are TGTGCCAGCAGTCAACGGGGGGGTACCTACAATGAG. Translation gives CASSQRGGTYNE. The CDR3 in its entirety is CASSQRGGTYNEQFF.

Remarks on this clone: The read falls 3 residues short of the CDR3 end, and the missing part is taken from the germline J gene. This chain uses TRBV13 with TRBJ2-1; D is unresolved. In germline, CDR1 is PRHDT, CDR2 FYEKMQ (reference sequence). This CDR3 region has 15 residues. The V gene lost 3 bases and the J gene lost 0 bases, with 9 bases spanning the gap. The CDR3 protein is CASSFGASSYNEQFF. The CDR3 DNA, read in part, is TGTGCCAGCAGCTTTGGAGCGAGCTCCTACAATGAG. Full variable domain (remainder filled in from reference TRBV13 and TRBJ2-1): AAGVIQSPRHLIKEKRETATLKCYPIPRHDTVYWYQQGPGQDPQFLISFYEKMQSDKGSIPDRFSAQQFSDYHSELNMSSLELGDSALYFCASSFGASSYNEQFFGPGTRLTVL.

Comments on this clone: Read data end 3 residues before the CDR3 end; the end is taken from the germline J gene. The chain carries TRBV14 and TRBJ1-1; D unresolved. The V end was cut by 3 bases, the J end by 0 bases, with 17 bases between. Germline lookup yields CDR1 SGHDN and CDR2 FVKESK. The CDR3 is 17 amino acids. This CDR3 reads CASSHPTGGSMNTEAFF. The sequenced CDR3 bases are TGTGCCAGCAGCCATCCCACCGGCGGGAGTATGAACACTGAA.

Points on this clone: The CDR3 is cut off 3 residues early in the read; its end comes from the germline J gene. The chain employs TRBV5-4 and TRBJ2-2, with TRBD1 as a possible D gene (6 bases). Germline V gene sequence: CDR1 SGHNT, CDR2 YYREEE (reference sequence). The length of the CDR3 is 14 residues. V gave up 4 bases and J gave up 5 bases, with 12 bases separating them. The covered CDR3 bases are TGTGCCAGCAGCAGGTCAGGGGATACCGGGGAG. Its translation: CASSRSGDTGE. The complete CDR3 protein is CASSRSGDTGELFF.

Turning to this clone: The read is 3 residues too short to cover the CDR3 end, so that end is filled in from the germline J gene. The chain employs TRBV7-9 and TRBJ2-3; 7 bases map to TRBD1. This CDR3 contains 15 residues. The ends lost 9 bases at V and 4 bases at J; junction bases unmatched: 13. The germline CDR1 and CDR2 sequences are SEHNR and FQNEAQ (reference sequence). The CDR3: CASAARQGVPDTQYF. CDR3 DNA (partial): TGTGCCAGTGCCGCTCGGCAGGGGGTCCCAGATACG.

On this clone: An end of the junction does not agree with germline; a read error may underlie this. Sequencing ends 3 residues short of the CDR3 end; the germline J gene provides the rest. V usage is TRBV7-6 and J usage is TRBJ2-3, with TRBD2 matching 12 bases. Germline CDR1 SGHVS, CDR2 FNYEAQ. The CDR3 is 15 amino acids. The CDR3 loop reads CASSLAGGPPDTQYF. Partial CDR3 DNA: TGTGCCAGCAGCCTAGCGGGGGGGCCCCCAGATACG.

With regard to this clone: The read ends 3 residues shy of where the CDR3 ends; the end is completed using the germline J gene. J is TRBJ2-1 and V is TRBV19; D perhaps matches TRBD1 (5 bases). CDR3 length: 11 residues. Germline CDR1 is LNHDA and CDR2 is SQIVND (reference sequence). V was pared by 9 bases and J by 7 bases, with 10 bases between. Partial CDR3 DNA: TGTGCCAGCACTTCAGGGAATGAG. Its protein is CASTSGNE. The complete CDR3 sequence is CASTSGNEQFF.

As to this clone: The sequenced fragment ends 3 residues before the CDR3 boundary, so the rest is inferred from the germline J gene. The chain carries TRBV7-8 and TRBJ1-3; the D is unclear. Germline CDR1 SGHVS, CDR2 FQNEAQ. V was cut by 6 bases and J by 0 bases, with 9 bases left in between. The CDR3 extends over 14 amino acids. The CDR3 bases that were read are TGTGCCAGCAGTGGTCTTAGCTCTGGAAACACC. Protein product: CASSGLSSGNT. The CDR3 reads in full as CASSGLSSGNTIYF.

Details on this clone: Read sequence stops 3 residues before the CDR3 end, and the germline J gene provides the missing end. The chain recombines TRBV5-1 with TRBJ1-4; TRBD1 agrees at 9 bases. This CDR3 has 16 amino acids. CDR1 is SGHRS, CDR2 YFSETQ, per germline. V dropped 3 bases and J dropped 6; count of bases not matched to a gene: 9. The CDR3 bases that were read are TGCGCCAGCAGCTCGAACCCCGGGACAGGGCATGAAAAA. Translating gives CASSSNPGTGHEK. The full CDR3 reads CASSSNPGTGHEKLFF. Together with reference TRBV5-1 and TRBJ1-4, the CDR3 gives the full variable domain: KAGVTQTPRYLIKTRGQQVTLSCSPISGHRSVSWYQQTPGQGLQFLFEYFSETQRNKGNFPGRFSGRQFSNSRSEMNVSTLELGDSALYLCASSSNPGTGHEKLFFGSGTQLSVL.

Remarks on this clone: The DNA ends 3 residues before the CDR3 does, and the rest of the CDR3 is filled in from the germline J gene. V gene TRBV7-2 combines with J gene TRBJ1-1, with TRBD1 identical over 11 bases. The V segment lost 0 bases and the J segment 4 bases; nucleotides outside the gene matches: 1. CDR1 is SGHTA and CDR2 is FQGNSA in the germline V gene. The CDR3 extends over 15 amino acids. CDR3 bases read: TGTGCCAGCAGCTTAGCAGGGACAGGGGGCACTGAA. Protein: CASSLAGTGGTE. The whole CDR3 protein reads CASSLAGTGGTEAFF.

With respect to this clone: The read terminates 3 residues ahead of where the CDR3 ends, so the germline J gene completes it. The J gene is TRBJ2-3, the V gene TRBV19; 8 bases match TRBD2. The CDR3 loop spans 17 amino acids. Losses at the gene ends were 3 bases for V and 1 base for J; bases not matched to a gene: 9. CDR1 is LNHDA and CDR2 is SQIVND in the germline V gene (reference sequence). The part of the CDR3 DNA that was read is TGTGCCAGTAGTATTATCTCCAGCGGGAGTGGCACAGATACG. Residues: CASSIISSGSGTDT. The full CDR3 is CASSIISSGSGTDTQYF.